The rows below give T cell receptor beta chains drawn from one sample of a study of T cell therapy after organ transplantation. No antigen has been assigned to these receptors. TCRdb's table, derived via immunoSEQ multiplex PCR, lists solely in-frame clones and lacks some. Seen here are fewer than 25,000 clones, roughly 84% observed once, and the top ten hold approximately 39%. The sequences come from CD8+ T cells from blood, collected after autologous CMV-specific T cell therapy. All receptors come from a human patient who had received a solid organ transplant and had CMV disease. Some T cells may be supplied by the graft donor. CDR3s include the opening cysteine and the closing phenylalanine or tryptophan. The order of the fields is clone size, J gene, D gene, V gene, CDR3 DNA, CDR3 protein. The D gene is left open where the match is weak. Only some rows state a clone size, as once, few, many or a class for expanded clones.

clone size: -; J gene: TRBJ1-5; D gene: TRBD1; V gene: TRBV6-5; CDR3 DNA: TGTGCCAGCAGTATGACAGGGAATAGCAATCAGCCCCAGCATTTT; CDR3 protein: CASSMTGNSNQPQHF
clone size: -; J gene: TRBJ2-2; D gene: -; V gene: TRBV7-9; CDR3 DNA: TGTGGTGGGCAGTCGAACACCGGGGAGCTGTTTTTT; CDR3 protein: CGGQSNTGELFF
clone size: -; J gene: TRBJ1-1; D gene: -; V gene: TRBV6-5; CDR3 DNA: TGTGCCAGCAGTCACCCACCTCCAGGAGAGGCTTTCTTT; CDR3 protein: CASSHPPPGEAFF
clone size: -; J gene: TRBJ2-1; D gene: TRBD1; V gene: TRBV5-6; CDR3 DNA: TGTGCCAGCAGCCAGAGGGACAGGGGCTACAATGAGCAGTTCTTC; CDR3 protein: CASSQRDRGYNEQFF
clone size: -; J gene: TRBJ2-7; D gene: -; V gene: TRBV6-5; CDR3 DNA: TGTGCCAGCAGTTACGGCGCAGGGAACTACGAGCAGTACTTC; CDR3 protein: CASSYGAGNYEQYF
clone size: few; J gene: TRBJ1-5; D gene: -; V gene: TRBV6-5; CDR3 DNA: TGTGCCAGCAGTCCGCAGCAGATGCATCAGCCCCAGCATTTT; CDR3 protein: CASSPQQMHQPQHF
clone size: -; J gene: TRBJ1-1; D gene: TRBD1; V gene: TRBV10-3; CDR3 DNA: TGTGCCACCGGGACAGGACTTGACACTGAAGCTTTCTTT; CDR3 protein: CATGTGLDTEAFF
clone size: -; J gene: TRBJ2-1; D gene: -; V gene: TRBV7-2; CDR3 DNA: TGTGCCAGCAGCTTGATGGGGGCGAATGAGCAGTTCTTC; CDR3 protein: CASSLMGANEQFF
clone size: -; J gene: TRBJ2-1; D gene: TRBD2; V gene: TRBV11-1; CDR3 DNA: TGTGCCAGCAGCTTCGGCGGGGGGGCCTCGGAGCAGTTCTTC; CDR3 protein: CASSFGGGASEQFF
clone size: -; J gene: TRBJ2-7; D gene: -; V gene: TRBV4-2; CDR3 DNA: TGTGCCAGCAGCCAGGCGTACGAGCAGTACTTC; CDR3 protein: CASSQAYEQYF
clone size: once; J gene: TRBJ2-7; D gene: -; V gene: TRBV6-5; CDR3 DNA: TGTGCCAGCAGCAAGGGGTCAGGAGAGCAGTACTTC; CDR3 protein: CASSKGSGEQYF
clone size: -; J gene: TRBJ2-7; D gene: TRBD1; V gene: TRBV6-5; CDR3 DNA: TGTGCCAGCACCGCGCAGGGGGACGGCAACGAGCAGTACTTC; CDR3 protein: CASTAQGDGNEQYF
clone size: -; J gene: TRBJ1-5; D gene: -; V gene: TRBV5-6; CDR3 DNA: TGTGCCAGCAGCTTGGGGGAATCACAGCCCCAGCATTTT; CDR3 protein: CASSLGESQPQHF
clone size: -; J gene: TRBJ2-1; D gene: -; V gene: TRBV11-2; CDR3 DNA: TGTGCCAGCAGCTTGTCTTTAGGGACCCCCTCCTACAATGAGCAGTTCTTC; CDR3 protein: CASSLSLGTPSYNEQFF
clone size: -; J gene: TRBJ2-1; D gene: -; V gene: TRBV7-9; CDR3 DNA: TGTGCCAGCAGCCCTGATCGACACAATGAGCAGTTCTTC; CDR3 protein: CASSPDRHNEQFF
clone size: -; J gene: TRBJ2-1; D gene: TRBD2; V gene: TRBV2; CDR3 DNA: TGTGCCAGCAGGCCCACTAGCGGCTCCTACAATGAGCAGTTCTTC; CDR3 protein: CASRPTSGSYNEQFF
clone size: once; J gene: TRBJ2-7; D gene: TRBD2; V gene: TRBV5-1; CDR3 DNA: TGCGCCAGCAGCCCGTTTTGGTCGGATTTGACTAGCGGGTCCTACGAGCAGTACTTC; CDR3 protein: CASSPFWSDLTSGSYEQYF
clone size: -; J gene: TRBJ2-7; D gene: -; V gene: TRBV9; CDR3 DNA: TGTGCCAGCAGCGGGGGCCCAAGCTCCTACGAGCAGTACTTC; CDR3 protein: CASSGGPSSYEQYF
clone size: -; J gene: TRBJ2-7; D gene: -; V gene: TRBV5-4; CDR3 DNA: TGTGCCAGCAGCCCTGGCCAAAGGGGAGGTGAGCACGAGCAGTACTTC; CDR3 protein: CASSPGQRGGEHEQYF
clone size: -; J gene: TRBJ2-1; D gene: TRBD1; V gene: TRBV4-3; CDR3 DNA: TGCGCCACCCAGGCTCACAGGGGGTCTTTCAATGAGCAGTTCTTC; CDR3 protein: CATQAHRGSFNEQFF
clone size: -; J gene: TRBJ1-1; D gene: -; V gene: TRBV19; CDR3 DNA: TGTGCCACCGCTGACAGTCCTAACACTGAAGCTTTCTTT; CDR3 protein: CATADSPNTEAFF
clone size: -; J gene: TRBJ2-2; D gene: -; V gene: TRBV11-3; CDR3 DNA: TGTGCCAGCAGCTTAGGCCCCCCCGGGACCGGGGAGCTGTTTTTT; CDR3 protein: CASSLGPPGTGELFF
clone size: -; J gene: TRBJ2-5; D gene: -; V gene: TRBV27; CDR3 DNA: TGTGCCAGCTTATGGGAGACCCAGTACTTC; CDR3 protein: CASLWETQYF
clone size: few; J gene: TRBJ1-2; D gene: TRBD1; V gene: TRBV19; CDR3 DNA: TGTGCCAGTAGTAGGGACAGCCCCGGAGGCTACACCTTC; CDR3 protein: CASSRDSPGGYTF
clone size: -; J gene: TRBJ1-1; D gene: -; V gene: TRBV7-9; CDR3 DNA: TGTGCCAGCAGCTTAGCGAAAGAAGCTTTCTTT; CDR3 protein: CASSLAKEAFF
clone size: -; J gene: TRBJ2-5; D gene: TRBD2; V gene: TRBV9; CDR3 DNA: TGTGCCAGCAGCGCCACCGGGACTAGCGGCATAAAAGAGACCCAGTACTTC; CDR3 protein: CASSATGTSGIKETQYF
clone size: -; J gene: TRBJ1-3; D gene: -; V gene: TRBV5-6; CDR3 DNA: TGTGCCAGCAGCTCGTTGCCCTCTGGAAACACCATATATTTT; CDR3 protein: CASSSLPSGNTIYF
clone size: -; J gene: TRBJ2-1; D gene: TRBD2; V gene: TRBV19; CDR3 DNA: TGTGCCAGCGTAGCGCGGGGGTGGTTATGGCATGAGCAGTTCTTC; CDR3 protein: CASVARGWLWHEQFF
clone size: -; J gene: TRBJ1-5; D gene: -; V gene: TRBV28; CDR3 DNA: TGTGCCAGCAGCCTAGACGTCACATACTATAGCAATCAGCCCCAGCATTTT; CDR3 protein: CASSLDVTYYSNQPQHF
clone size: -; J gene: TRBJ2-5; D gene: -; V gene: TRBV29-1; CDR3 DNA: TGCAGCGAGACAGGACTCCAAGAGACCCAGTACTTC; CDR3 protein: CSETGLQETQYF
clone size: -; J gene: TRBJ1-1; D gene: -; V gene: TRBV5-1; CDR3 DNA: TGCGCCAGCAGCCGATCACTCGGGCGCGACACTGAAGCTTTCTTT; CDR3 protein: CASSRSLGRDTEAFF
clone size: -; J gene: TRBJ2-2; D gene: -; V gene: TRBV4-3; CDR3 DNA: TGCGCCAGCAGCCAAGAGTCCCGGGAGTGGAACACCGGGGAGCTGTTTTTT; CDR3 protein: CASSQESREWNTGELFF
clone size: -; J gene: TRBJ2-3; D gene: -; V gene: TRBV4-2; CDR3 DNA: TGTGCCAGCAGCCTAGGTGGGACCGACACAGATACGCAGTATTTT; CDR3 protein: CASSLGGTDTDTQYF
clone size: -; J gene: TRBJ2-4; D gene: -; V gene: TRBV5-6; CDR3 DNA: TGTGCCAGCAGTTACCGGGACTTGAAAAACATTCAGTACTTC; CDR3 protein: CASSYRDLKNIQYF